Listed below are T cell receptor beta chains from one sample, sequenced in a study of blood T cells in healthy people across ages. TCRdb re-analysed the 5' RACE reads in MiXCR, keeping a single row per CDR3 protein. The table lists approximately 850,000 distinct CDR3 sequences, roughly 64% of them singletons. The sequencing input was blood. The receptors were sampled from a man between 25 and 39 years old in good health. Each CDR3 is given with its conserved first and last residue. The order of the fields is CDR3 protein, CDR3 DNA, V gene, J gene, clone size, D gene. A D gene is named only where the DNA matches it firmly. Size is stated for part of the rows, as once, few or many counts, or as a class when the clone is expanded.

CASSPSGGPFGQPQHF	TGTGCCAGCAGTCCATCAGGGGGCCCTTTCGGACAGCCCCAGCATTTT	TRBV27	TRBJ1-5	-	TRBD1
CASSSILDVRPNYEQYF	TGTGCCAGCAGCTCAATATTGGACGTACGACCAAATTACGAGCAGTACTTC	TRBV7-8	TRBJ2-7	-	-
CSARSSADREGWTSSEKLFF	TGCAGTGCTAGGAGCTCCGCAGACAGGGAGGGCTGGACGTCCTCAGAAAAACTGTTTTTT	TRBV20-1	TRBJ1-4	-	TRBD1
CASSVPRTSGGPTSYNEQFF	TGTGCCAGCAGCGTACCCAGGACTAGCGGGGGCCCTACCTCCTACAATGAGCAGTTCTTC	TRBV7-9	TRBJ2-1	few	TRBD2
CAISEGAGSPLHF	TGTGCCATCAGTGAGGGGGCAGGCTCACCCCTCCACTTT	TRBV10-3	TRBJ1-6	-	-
CASSLFPPWPQHF	TGTGCCAGCAGTTTATTCCCCCCTTGGCCCCAGCATTTT	TRBV27	TRBJ1-5	few	-
CASSSRPSGAGYKQYF	TGTGCCAGCAGTTCAAGGCCCTCAGGGGCGGGCTACAAGCAGTACTTC	TRBV14	TRBJ2-7	-	-
CASSRDYHQETQFF	TGTGCCAGCAGCCGAGACTACCACCAAGAGACCCAGTTCTTC	TRBV7-2	TRBJ2-1	-	-
CSAPRPVYGYTF	TGCAGTGCTCCGAGGCCTGTCTATGGCTACACCTTC	TRBV20-1	TRBJ1-2	-	-
CATSKHPTVKRTDTQYF	TGTGCCACCAGCAAACACCCGACAGTAAAGAGGACAGATACGCAGTATTTT	TRBV15	TRBJ2-3	-	-
CRAVGPYNEQFF	TGCAGGGCTGTCGGGCCGTACAATGAGCAGTTCTTC	TRBV20-1	TRBJ2-1	-	-
CSAPLLGSRSKTNYGYTF	TGCAGTGCTCCCCTCCTTGGGTCCAGATCAAAGACTAACTATGGCTACACCTTC	TRBV20-1	TRBJ1-2	many	-
CASSHQGGQETQYF	TGTGCCAGCAGCCACCAGGGGGGCCAAGAGACCCAGTACTTC	TRBV7-2	TRBJ2-5	-	-
CASSQDQQGIYGYTF	TGCGCCAGCAGCCAAGATCAGCAGGGGATCTATGGCTACACCTTC	TRBV4-3	TRBJ1-2	-	-
CATGRNQGSNSPLHF	TGTGCCACCGGCAGAAACCAGGGATCCAATTCACCCCTCCACTTT	TRBV15	TRBJ1-6	-	-
CSAVASGHNEQFF	TGCAGTGCCGTAGCTAGCGGACACAATGAGCAGTTCTTC	TRBV20-1	TRBJ2-1	once	TRBD2
CASSLGPLRQTGPSGANVLTF	TGTGCCAGCAGTTTAGGTCCCCTTAGACAAACGGGGCCCTCTGGGGCCAACGTCCTGACTTTC	TRBV28	TRBJ2-6	-	-
CASSLTSSAEQFF	TGTGCCAGCAGTTTAACCTCTAGTGCTGAGCAGTTCTTC	TRBV2	TRBJ2-1	once	-
CASSLGSGTGAEETQYF	TGTGCCAGCAGCTTAGGTTCGGGGACAGGGGCCGAAGAGACCCAGTACTTC	TRBV7-2	TRBJ2-5	-	TRBD1
CASSSRLDSHPYEQYF	TGTGCCAGTAGCTCGAGACTAGATTCTCATCCCTACGAGCAGTACTTC	TRBV28	TRBJ2-7	-	-
CASSPAGRYGYTF	TGTGCCAGCAGCCCGGCGGGACGGTATGGCTACACCTTC	TRBV5-6	TRBJ1-2	-	-
CACSFQRGDTQYF	TGCGCCTGCAGCTTCCAGCGGGGTGATACGCAGTATTTT	TRBV5-1	TRBJ2-3	-	TRBD2